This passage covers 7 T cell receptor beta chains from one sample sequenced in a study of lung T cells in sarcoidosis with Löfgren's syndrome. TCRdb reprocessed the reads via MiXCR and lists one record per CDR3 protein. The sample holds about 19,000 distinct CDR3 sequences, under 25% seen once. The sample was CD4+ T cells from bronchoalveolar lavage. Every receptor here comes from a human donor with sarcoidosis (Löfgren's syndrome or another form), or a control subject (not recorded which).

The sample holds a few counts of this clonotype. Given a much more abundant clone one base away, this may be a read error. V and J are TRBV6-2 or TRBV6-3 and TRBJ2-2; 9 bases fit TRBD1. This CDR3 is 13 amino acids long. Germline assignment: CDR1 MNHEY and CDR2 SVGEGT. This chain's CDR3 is CAGSSGTGWRLFF. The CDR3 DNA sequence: TGTGCCGGCAGTTCGGGGACAGGGTGGAGACTGTTTTTT.

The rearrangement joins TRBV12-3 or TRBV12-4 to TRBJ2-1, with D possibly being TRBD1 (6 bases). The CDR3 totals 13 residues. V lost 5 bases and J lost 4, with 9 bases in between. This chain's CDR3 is CASSKQGYNEQFF. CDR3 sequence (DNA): TGTGCCAGCAGTAAACAGGGATACAATGAGCAGTTCTTC.

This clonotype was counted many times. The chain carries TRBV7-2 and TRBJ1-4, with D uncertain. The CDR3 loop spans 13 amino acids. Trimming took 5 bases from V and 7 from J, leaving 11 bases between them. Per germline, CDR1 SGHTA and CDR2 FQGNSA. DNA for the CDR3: TGTGCCAGCAGCCTTTTCCCCACTGAAAAACTGTTTTTT. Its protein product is CASSLFPTEKLFF.

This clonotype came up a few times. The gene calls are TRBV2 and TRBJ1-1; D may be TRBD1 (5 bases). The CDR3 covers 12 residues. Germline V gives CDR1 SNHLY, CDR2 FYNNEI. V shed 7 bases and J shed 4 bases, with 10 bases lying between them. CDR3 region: CASIVQGTEAFF. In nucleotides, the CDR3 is TGTGCCAGCATAGTCCAGGGCACTGAAGCTTTCTTT.

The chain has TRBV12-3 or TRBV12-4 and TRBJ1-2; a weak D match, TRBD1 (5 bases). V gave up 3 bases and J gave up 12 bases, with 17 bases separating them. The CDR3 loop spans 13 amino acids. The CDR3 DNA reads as TGTGCCAGCAGTTTCCCAGGGACTTTTAGCAACACCTTC. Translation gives CASSFPGTFSNTF.

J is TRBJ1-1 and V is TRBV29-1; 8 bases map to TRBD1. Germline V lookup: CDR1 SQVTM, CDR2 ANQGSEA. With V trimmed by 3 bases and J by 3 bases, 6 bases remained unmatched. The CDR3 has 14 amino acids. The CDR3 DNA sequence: TGCAGCGTTGAGGACAGACAGGGGCACACTGAAGCTTTCTTT. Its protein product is CSVEDRQGHTEAFF.

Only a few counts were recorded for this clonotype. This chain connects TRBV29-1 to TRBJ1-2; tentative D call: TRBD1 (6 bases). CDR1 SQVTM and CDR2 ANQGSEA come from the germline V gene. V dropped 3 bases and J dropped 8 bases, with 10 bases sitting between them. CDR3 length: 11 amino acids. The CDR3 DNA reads TGCAGCGTTGAGGGGGCGGGCGGCTACACCTTC. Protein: CSVEGAGGYTF.